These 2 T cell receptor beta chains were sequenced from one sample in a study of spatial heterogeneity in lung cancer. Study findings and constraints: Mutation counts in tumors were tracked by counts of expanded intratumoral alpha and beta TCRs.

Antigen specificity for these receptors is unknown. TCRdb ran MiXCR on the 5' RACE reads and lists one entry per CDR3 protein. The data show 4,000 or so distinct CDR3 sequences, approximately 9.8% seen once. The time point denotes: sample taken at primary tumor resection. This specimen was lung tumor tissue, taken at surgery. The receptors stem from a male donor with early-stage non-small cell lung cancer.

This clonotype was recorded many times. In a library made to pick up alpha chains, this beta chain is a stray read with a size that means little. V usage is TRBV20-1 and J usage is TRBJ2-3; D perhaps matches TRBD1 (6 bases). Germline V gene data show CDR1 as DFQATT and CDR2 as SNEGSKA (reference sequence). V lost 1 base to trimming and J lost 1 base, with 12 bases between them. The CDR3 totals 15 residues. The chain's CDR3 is CSARGGRGRTDTQYF. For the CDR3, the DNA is TGCAGTGCTAGAGGGGGCAGGGGCCGCACAGATACGCAGTATTTT.

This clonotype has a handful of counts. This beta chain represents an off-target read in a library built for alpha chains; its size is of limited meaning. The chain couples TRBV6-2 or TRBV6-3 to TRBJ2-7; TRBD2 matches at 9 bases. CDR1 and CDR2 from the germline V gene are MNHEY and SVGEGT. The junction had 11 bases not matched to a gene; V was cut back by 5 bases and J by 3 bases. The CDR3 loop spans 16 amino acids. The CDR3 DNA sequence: TGTGCCAGCAGTCAAACCCGGCGGGAGGGATTCTACGAGCAGTACTTC. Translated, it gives CASSQTRREGFYEQYF.